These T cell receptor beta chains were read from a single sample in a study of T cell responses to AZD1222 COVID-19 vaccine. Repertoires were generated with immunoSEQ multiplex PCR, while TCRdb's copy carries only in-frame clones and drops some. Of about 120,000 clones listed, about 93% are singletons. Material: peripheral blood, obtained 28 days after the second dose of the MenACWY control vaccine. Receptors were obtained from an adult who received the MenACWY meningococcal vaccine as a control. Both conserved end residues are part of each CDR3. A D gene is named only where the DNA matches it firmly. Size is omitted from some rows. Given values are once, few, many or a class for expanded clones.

CDR3: CASSFPRGGETDTQYF
DNA: TGTGCCAGCAGCTTCCCTCGGGGGGGGGAGACAGATACGCAGTATTTT
V: TRBV11-3
size: .
J: TRBJ2-3
D: TRBD2

CDR3: CASSQDVTGAWDEQYF
DNA: TGTGCCAGCAGCCAAGATGTTACAGGGGCCTGGGACGAGCAGTACTTC
V: TRBV3-1/TRBV3-2
size: .
J: TRBJ2-7
D: TRBD1

CDR3: CASSGDRRDTF
DNA: TGTGCCAGCAGTGGGGACAGGAGGGACACCTTC
V: TRBV28
size: .
J: TRBJ1-2
D: TRBD1

CDR3: CASSFSTGNQPQHF
DNA: TGTGCCAGCAGTTTTTCAACCGGCAATCAGCCCCAGCATTTT
V: TRBV28
size: .
J: TRBJ1-5
D: .

CDR3: CASSQGTGQGNQPQHF
DNA: TGTGCCAGCAGCCAAGGCACGGGACAGGGAAATCAGCCCCAGCATTTT
V: TRBV4-2
size: .
J: TRBJ1-5
D: TRBD1

CDR3: CASSLVSNQPQHF
DNA: TGTGCCAGCAGTTTGGTGAGCAATCAGCCCCAGCATTTT
V: TRBV12-3/TRBV12-4
size: .
J: TRBJ1-5
D: .

CDR3: CATSQGDRRAGANVLTF
DNA: TGTGCCACCTCCCAGGGGGACCGCAGGGCGGGGGCCAACGTCCTGACTTTC
V: TRBV24-1
size: .
J: TRBJ2-6
D: TRBD1

CDR3: CASSEFGQYEETQYF
DNA: TGTGCCAGCAGTGAATTTGGACAGTATGAGGAGACCCAGTACTTC
V: TRBV6-1
size: .
J: TRBJ2-5
D: .

CDR3: CASSPMRGSYNEQFF
DNA: TGTGCCAGCTCACCAATGAGGGGGTCCTACAATGAGCAGTTCTTC
V: TRBV18
size: .
J: TRBJ2-1
D: .

CDR3: CASSVRGPSNQPQHF
DNA: TGTGCCAGTAGTGTCAGGGGACCTAGCAATCAGCCCCAGCATTTT
V: TRBV19
size: .
J: TRBJ1-5
D: .

CDR3: CASSHPRYEQYF
DNA: TGTGCCAGCAGCCACCCTCGGTACGAGCAGTACTTC
V: TRBV11-2
size: .
J: TRBJ2-7
D: .

CDR3: CASSGSVSTDTQYF
DNA: TGTGCCAGCAGCGGAAGCGTAAGCACAGATACGCAGTATTTT
V: TRBV7-2
size: .
J: TRBJ2-3
D: .

CDR3: CAIRGARNEQFF
DNA: TGTGCCATCAGGGGAGCCAGAAATGAGCAGTTCTTC
V: TRBV10-3
size: .
J: TRBJ2-1
D: .

CDR3: CASSYRREFYEQYF
DNA: TGTGCCAGCAGTTACAGGCGGGAGTTCTACGAGCAGTACTTC
V: TRBV6-2/TRBV6-3
size: .
J: TRBJ2-7
D: TRBD2

CDR3: CASSNRGGEKLFF
DNA: TGTGCCAGCTCCAACAGGGGCGGTGAAAAACTGTTTTTT
V: TRBV7-9
size: .
J: TRBJ1-4
D: TRBD1

CDR3: CASSFRGRNEQYF
DNA: TGTGCCAGCAGTTTCAGGGGGAGGAACGAGCAGTACTTC
V: TRBV6-5
size: .
J: TRBJ2-7
D: .

CDR3: CASSPQSPTGVGEKLFF
DNA: TGTGCCAGCTCACCTCAGTCCCCCACCGGGGTGGGTGAAAAACTGTTTTTT
V: TRBV18
size: .
J: TRBJ1-4
D: .

CDR3: CASSSGIGSGANVLTF
DNA: TGTGCCAGCAGCTCGGGGATTGGCTCTGGGGCCAACGTCCTGACTTTC
V: TRBV28
size: .
J: TRBJ2-6
D: .

CDR3: CASSRMDRAPRYNEQFF
DNA: TGTGCCAGCAGCAGGATGGACAGGGCTCCACGATACAATGAGCAGTTCTTC
V: TRBV13
size: .
J: TRBJ2-1
D: TRBD1

CDR3: CASSFQVANTIYF
DNA: TGTGCCAGCAGTTTTCAGGTAGCAAACACCATATATTTT
V: TRBV12-3/TRBV12-4
size: .
J: TRBJ1-3
D: .

CDR3: CASSLLAGGYNEQFF
DNA: TGTGCCAGCAGTTTACTAGCGGGGGGGTACAATGAGCAGTTCTTC
V: TRBV28
size: .
J: TRBJ2-1
D: TRBD2

CDR3: CASSPIGRAYTEAFF
DNA: TGTGCCAGCAGCCCCATCGGTAGGGCCTACACTGAAGCTTTCTTT
V: TRBV7-2
size: .
J: TRBJ1-1
D: .

CDR3: CASSFRQPDTNEKLFF
DNA: TGTGCCAGCAGCTTTCGTCAGCCGGACACTAATGAAAAACTGTTTTTT
V: TRBV7-2
size: .
J: TRBJ1-4
D: .

CDR3: CASSQDLVQETQYF
DNA: TGTGCCAGCAGCCAAGATTTGGTCCAAGAGACCCAGTACTTC
V: TRBV3-1/TRBV3-2
size: .
J: TRBJ2-5
D: .

CDR3: CASSKSGLTDTQYF
DNA: TGTGCCAGCAGCAAGTCCGGCCTCACAGATACGCAGTATTTT
V: TRBV7-9
size: .
J: TRBJ2-3
D: .

CDR3: CASSTGGVIVEQFF
DNA: TGTGCCAGTAGTACAGGGGGCGTGATAGTTGAGCAGTTCTTC
V: TRBV19
size: .
J: TRBJ2-1
D: TRBD1

CDR3: CASSVDSSYGYTF
DNA: TGTGCCAGCAGCGTGGACAGCTCCTATGGCTACACCTTC
V: TRBV9
size: once
J: TRBJ1-2
D: .

CDR3: CASSPAPGQVIEETQYF
DNA: TGTGCCAGCAGCCCCGCACCGGGACAGGTCATAGAAGAGACCCAGTACTTC
V: TRBV2
size: .
J: TRBJ2-5
D: TRBD1

CDR3: CASSPSGRAEETQYF
DNA: TGTGCCAGCAGTCCTAGCGGGAGGGCCGAGGAGACCCAGTACTTC
V: TRBV7-3
size: .
J: TRBJ2-5
D: TRBD2

CDR3: CASSPSGQGNTEAFF
DNA: TGTGCCAGCTCACCAAGTGGCCAGGGGAACACTGAAGCTTTCTTT
V: TRBV18
size: once
J: TRBJ1-1
D: .

CDR3: CSASSRRNQPQHF
DNA: TGCAGTGCCAGTTCCAGGCGCAATCAGCCCCAGCATTTT
V: TRBV20-1
size: .
J: TRBJ1-5
D: .

CDR3: CASSDPLSTSGRLDEQFF
DNA: TGTGCCAGCAGTGATCCACTTAGCACTAGCGGGAGGCTGGATGAGCAGTTCTTC
V: TRBV6-1
size: once
J: TRBJ2-1
D: TRBD2

CDR3: CASSQDGGRTTGELFF
DNA: TGTGCCAGCAGCCAAGATGGCGGGAGAACTACCGGGGAGCTGTTTTTT
V: TRBV4-2
size: .
J: TRBJ2-2
D: TRBD2

CDR3: CASSQDPTGTEQYF
DNA: TGCGCCAGCAGCCAAGATCCGACAGGGACCGAGCAGTACTTC
V: TRBV4-1
size: .
J: TRBJ2-7
D: TRBD1

CDR3: CASSLQNQPQHF
DNA: TGTGCCAGCAGCTTGCAAAATCAGCCCCAGCATTTT
V: TRBV5-4
size: .
J: TRBJ1-5
D: .

CDR3: CASSDSSGGRGIGYTF
DNA: TGTGCCAGCAGTGACTCGAGTGGGGGTCGTGGCATAGGCTACACCTTC
V: TRBV6-4
size: .
J: TRBJ1-2
D: .

CDR3: CASSAKITAGNTIYF
DNA: TGTGCCAGCAGCGCCAAGATAACTGCTGGAAACACCATATATTTT
V: TRBV9
size: few
J: TRBJ1-3
D: .

CDR3: CASSLDAGSTDTQYF
DNA: TGTGCCAGCAGCTTAGATGCGGGAAGCACAGATACGCAGTATTTT
V: TRBV11-2
size: .
J: TRBJ2-3
D: .

CDR3: CASSALGQSSTDTQYF
DNA: TGTGCCAGCAGTGCCCTGGGACAGTCTAGCACAGATACGCAGTATTTT
V: TRBV4-2
size: .
J: TRBJ2-3
D: TRBD1

CDR3: CASRGNQPQHF
DNA: TGTGCCAGCAGAGGCAATCAGCCCCAGCATTTT
V: TRBV28
size: .
J: TRBJ1-5
D: .

CDR3: CASSPRSGRYEQYF
DNA: TGTGCCAGCAGTCCCCGGTCGGGGCGCTACGAGCAGTACTTC
V: TRBV27
size: .
J: TRBJ2-7
D: .

CDR3: CASREQSTDTQYF
DNA: TGTGCCAGCAGGGAACAAAGCACAGATACGCAGTATTTT
V: TRBV28
size: .
J: TRBJ2-3
D: .

CDR3: CASSLGIHSNQPQHF
DNA: TGTGCCAGCAGCTTGGGGATCCATAGCAATCAGCCCCAGCATTTT
V: TRBV5-6
size: .
J: TRBJ1-5
D: .

CDR3: CASSESRTGLTEAFF
DNA: TGCGCCAGCAGTGAGTCGAGGACAGGGCTTACTGAAGCTTTCTTT
V: TRBV10-1
size: .
J: TRBJ1-1
D: TRBD1

CDR3: CASSRSTSGRNTGELFF
DNA: TGCGCCAGCAGCCGCTCTACTAGCGGGAGAAATACCGGGGAGCTGTTTTTT
V: TRBV4-1
size: few
J: TRBJ2-2
D: TRBD2

CDR3: CASSLGSSGGASEQFF
DNA: TGTGCCAGCAGTCTTGGATCTAGCGGGGGGGCCAGTGAGCAGTTCTTC
V: TRBV2
size: .
J: TRBJ2-1
D: TRBD2

CDR3: CASSLVGQGARTDTQYF
DNA: TGTGCCAGCAGCTTAGTGGGACAGGGGGCTCGGACAGATACGCAGTATTTT
V: TRBV7-8
size: .
J: TRBJ2-3
D: TRBD1

CDR3: CASSKGLAPNEQFF
DNA: TGTGCCAGTAGTAAGGGTCTAGCTCCTAATGAGCAGTTCTTC
V: TRBV19
size: .
J: TRBJ2-1
D: .

CDR3: CASSQGARQETQYF
DNA: TGTGCCAGCAGCCAAGGGGCAAGACAAGAGACCCAGTACTTC
V: TRBV14
size: .
J: TRBJ2-5
D: .